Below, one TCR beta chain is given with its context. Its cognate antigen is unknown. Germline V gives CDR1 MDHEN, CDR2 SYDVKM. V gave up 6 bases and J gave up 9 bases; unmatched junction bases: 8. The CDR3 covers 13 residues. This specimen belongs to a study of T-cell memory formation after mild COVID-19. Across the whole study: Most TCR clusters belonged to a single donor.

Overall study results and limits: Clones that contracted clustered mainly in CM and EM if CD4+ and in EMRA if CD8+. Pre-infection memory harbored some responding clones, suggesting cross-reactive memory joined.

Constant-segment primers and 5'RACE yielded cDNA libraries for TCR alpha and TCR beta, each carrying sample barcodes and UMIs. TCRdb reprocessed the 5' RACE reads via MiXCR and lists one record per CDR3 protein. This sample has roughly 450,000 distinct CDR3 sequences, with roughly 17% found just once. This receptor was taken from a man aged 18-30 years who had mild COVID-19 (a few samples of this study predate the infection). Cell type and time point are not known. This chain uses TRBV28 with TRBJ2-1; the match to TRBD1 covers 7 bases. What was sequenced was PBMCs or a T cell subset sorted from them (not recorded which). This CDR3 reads CASRNRDSREQFF. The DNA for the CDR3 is TGTGCCAGCAGGAACCGGGACAGCCGTGAGCAGTTCTTC.